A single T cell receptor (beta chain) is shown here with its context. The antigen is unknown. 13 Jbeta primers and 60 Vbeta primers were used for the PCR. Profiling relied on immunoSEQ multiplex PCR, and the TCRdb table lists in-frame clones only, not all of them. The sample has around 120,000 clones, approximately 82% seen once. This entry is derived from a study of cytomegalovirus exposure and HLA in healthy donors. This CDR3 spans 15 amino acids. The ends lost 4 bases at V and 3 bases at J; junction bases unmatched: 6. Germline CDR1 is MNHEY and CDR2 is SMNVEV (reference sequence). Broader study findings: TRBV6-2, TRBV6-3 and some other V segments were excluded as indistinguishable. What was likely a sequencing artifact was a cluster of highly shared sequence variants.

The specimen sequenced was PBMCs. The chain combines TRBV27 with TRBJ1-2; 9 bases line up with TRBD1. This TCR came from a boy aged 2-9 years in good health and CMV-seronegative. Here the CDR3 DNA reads TGTGCCAGCAGTTCGTGGACAGGGGCAGACTATGGCTACACCTTC. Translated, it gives CASSSWTGADYGYTF.